This T cell receptor (beta chain) appears in the sequencing data of a study of T-cell reconstitution after alpha-beta-depleted transplantation in children. Trimming took 1 base from V and 0 from J, leaving 15 bases between them. Germline lookup yields CDR1 SGHTA and CDR2 FQGTGA. This CDR3 comprises 17 residues. For TCRbeta, the library was prepared with unique molecular identifiers. TCRdb ran MiXCR on the PCR reads and lists one entry per CDR3 protein. The table includes 640,000 or so distinct CDR3 sequences, 16% detected once. V usage is TRBV7-3 and J usage is TRBJ1-1; D uncertain. This sequence originates from a human donor who donated a stem cell graft to a child with acute myeloid leukemia. This specimen was PBMCs from the stem cell graft donor, taken from the stem cell graft. For the CDR3, the DNA is TGTGCCAGCAGCTTAAAAGGTCAGGTCCTTATGAACACTGAAGCTTTCTTT. Its translation is CASSLKGQVLMNTEAFF.